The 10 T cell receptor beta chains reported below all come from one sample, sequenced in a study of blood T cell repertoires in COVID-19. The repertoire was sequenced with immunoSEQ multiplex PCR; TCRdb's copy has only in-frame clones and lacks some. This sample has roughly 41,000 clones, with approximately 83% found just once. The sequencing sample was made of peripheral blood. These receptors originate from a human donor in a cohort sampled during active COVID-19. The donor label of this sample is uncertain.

CDR3 amino acids: CSVVGQSTSTDTQYF. The CDR3 DNA sequence: TGCAGCGTTGTGGGACAGAGCACTAGCACAGATACGCAGTATTTT. The chain employs TRBV29-1 and TRBJ2-3; 7 nucleotides line up with TRBD1. The germline gives CDR1 SQVTM, CDR2 ANQGSEA. This CDR3 region has 15 residues. V was pared by 4 bases and J by 0 bases, with 7 bases of the junction left unmatched.

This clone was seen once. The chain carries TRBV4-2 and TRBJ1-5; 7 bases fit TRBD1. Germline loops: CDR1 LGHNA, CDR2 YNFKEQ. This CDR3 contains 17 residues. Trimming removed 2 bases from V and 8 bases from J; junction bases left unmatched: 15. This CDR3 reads CASSQSTTGNRMKPQHF. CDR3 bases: TGTGCCAGCAGCCAATCAACGACAGGGAACAGAATGAAGCCCCAGCATTTT.

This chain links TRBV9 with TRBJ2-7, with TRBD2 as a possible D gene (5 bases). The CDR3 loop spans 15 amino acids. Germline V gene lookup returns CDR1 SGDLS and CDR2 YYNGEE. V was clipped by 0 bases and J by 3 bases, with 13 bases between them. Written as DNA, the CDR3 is TGTGCCAGCAGCGTAGATTTAGATGACTACTACGAGCAGTACTTC. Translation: CASSVDLDDYYEQYF.

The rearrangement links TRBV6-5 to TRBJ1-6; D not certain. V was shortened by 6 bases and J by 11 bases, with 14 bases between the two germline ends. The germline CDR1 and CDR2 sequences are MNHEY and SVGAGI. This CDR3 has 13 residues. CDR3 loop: CASRATGSPPLHF. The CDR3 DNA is TGTGCCAGCAGGGCGACGGGGAGTCCACCCCTCCACTTT.

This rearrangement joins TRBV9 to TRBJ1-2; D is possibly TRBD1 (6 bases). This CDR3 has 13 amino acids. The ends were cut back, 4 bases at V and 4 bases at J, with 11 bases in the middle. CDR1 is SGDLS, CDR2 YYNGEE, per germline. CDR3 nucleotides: TGTGCCAGCAGCCGACAGGCGCCCTATGGCTACACCTTC. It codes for CASSRQAPYGYTF.

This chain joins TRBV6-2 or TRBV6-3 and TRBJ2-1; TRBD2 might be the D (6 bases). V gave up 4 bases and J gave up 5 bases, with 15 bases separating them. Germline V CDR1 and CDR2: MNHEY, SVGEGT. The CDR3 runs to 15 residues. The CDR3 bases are TGTGCCAGCAGTTCCCCTGGGACTCGCCACAATGAGCAGTTCTTC. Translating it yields CASSSPGTRHNEQFF.

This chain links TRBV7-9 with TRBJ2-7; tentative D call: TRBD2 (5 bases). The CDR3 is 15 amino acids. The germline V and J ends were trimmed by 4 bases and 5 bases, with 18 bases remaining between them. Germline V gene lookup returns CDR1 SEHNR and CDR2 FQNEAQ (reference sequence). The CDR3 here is CASSYPVTRRDEQYF. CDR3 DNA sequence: TGTGCCAGCAGCTACCCGGTTACTAGGCGCGACGAGCAGTACTTC.

CDR3 coding DNA: TGCGCCAGCAGCCCGGCGGACAGCCAAGAGACCCAGTACTTC. It is translated as CASSPADSQETQYF. The chain links TRBV5-1 to TRBJ2-5; weak D call: TRBD1 (6 bases). The CDR3 sequence is 14 residues long. V gave up 4 bases and J gave up 1 base, with 11 bases separating them. CDR1 and CDR2 (germline): SGHRS, YFSETQ.

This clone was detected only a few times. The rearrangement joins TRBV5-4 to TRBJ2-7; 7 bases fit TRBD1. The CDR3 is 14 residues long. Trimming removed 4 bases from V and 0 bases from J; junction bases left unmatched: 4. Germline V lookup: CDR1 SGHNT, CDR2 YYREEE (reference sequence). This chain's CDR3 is CASSSRTGSYEQYF. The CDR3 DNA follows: TGTGCCAGCAGCAGTAGGACAGGCTCCTACGAGCAGTACTTC.

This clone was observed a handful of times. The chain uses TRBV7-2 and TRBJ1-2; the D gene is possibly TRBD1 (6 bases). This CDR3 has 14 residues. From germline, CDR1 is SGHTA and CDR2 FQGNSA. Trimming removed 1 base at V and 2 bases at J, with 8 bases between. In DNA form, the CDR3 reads TGTGCCAGCAGCTTAGTGGGGGCAAACTATGGCTACACCTTC. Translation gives CASSLVGANYGYTF.